The 32 T cell receptor beta chains listed next were all sequenced from one sample in a study of blood T cells in healthy people across ages. A sample-barcoded 5' primer and a J-beta primer mix were used in a second PCR of roughly 7 to 12 cycles. TCRdb independently ran MiXCR on the 5' RACE reads; one entry per CDR3 protein. The top ten clones hold approximately 11% of a sample with about 1.6 million distinct CDR3 sequences, roughly 32% of them seen once. The specimen sequenced was blood. The receptors come from a woman in her thirties in good health.

This clonotype came up a few times. The chain joins TRBV14 to TRBJ2-7; 11 positions agree with TRBD2. The junction had 5 bases not matched to a gene; V was cut back by 4 bases and J by 0 bases. The CDR3 extends over 16 amino acids. Germline V CDR1 and CDR2: SGHDN, FVKESK. The CDR3 here is CASSPLGLAASYEQYF. CDR3 sequence (DNA): TGTGCCAGCAGCCCTTTGGGACTAGCGGCCTCCTACGAGCAGTACTTC.

V is TRBV28 and J is TRBJ2-7; the D is unclear. This CDR3 has 14 amino acids. Per the germline V gene, CDR1 is MDHEN and CDR2 is SYDVKM. Trimming stripped 5 bases from V and 3 bases from J, with 14 bases between. The CDR3 is CASSGPRSFYEQYF. Here the CDR3 DNA reads TGTGCCAGCAGTGGCCCTAGATCCTTCTACGAGCAGTACTTC.

The V gene is TRBV2, the J gene TRBJ2-7; D could derive from TRBD1 or TRBD2 (5 bases each). Germline CDR1 reads SNHLY; CDR2 reads FYNNEI. V gave up 8 bases and J gave up 8 bases, with 19 bases separating them. The CDR3 extends over 13 amino acids. The CDR3 DNA is TGTGCCAGCTGCTTCCGCCGGGACGCTCAGCAGTACTTC. Amino acids: CASCFRRDAQQYF.

In its sample, this clonotype was seen a few times. V is TRBV7-8 and J is TRBJ2-7; D is ambiguous. Trimming shortened V by 4 bases and J by 2 bases, and 9 bases separated the two germline ends. The CDR3 length is 13 residues. Germline V lookup: CDR1 SGHVS, CDR2 FQNEAQ. The CDR3 loop is CASSYRDPYEQYF. Here the CDR3 DNA reads TGTGCCAGCAGCTACAGAGATCCCTACGAGCAGTACTTC. Supplemented by reference TRBV7-8 and TRBJ2-7, the full variable domain reads GAGVSQSPRYKVAKRGQDVALRCDPISGHVSLFWYQQALGQGPEFLTYFQNEAQLDKSGLPSDRFFAERPEGSVSTLKIQRTQQEDSAVYLCASSYRDPYEQYFGPGTRLTVT.

This clonotype was detected a few times. The CDR3 reads CASNPAVGGVNTEAFF. The CDR3, as DNA: TGTGCCAGCAACCCAGCCGTGGGAGGGGTAAACACTGAAGCTTTCTTT. The chain joins TRBV2 to TRBJ1-1, with a possible D match to TRBD1 (5 bases). From germline, CDR1 is SNHLY and CDR2 FYNNEI. Trimming took 7 bases from V and 2 from J, leaving 20 bases between them. This CDR3 is built from 16 residues.

The chain links TRBV6-2 or TRBV6-3 to TRBJ2-7, with 7 bases fitting TRBD2. After removal of 2 bases from V and 6 bases from J, the junction contained 22 bases not matched to a gene. The CDR3 is made up of 19 amino acids. From germline, CDR1 is MNHEY and CDR2 SVGEGT. The CDR3 protein is CASSYPGTTKPYRGCEQYF. Here the CDR3 DNA reads TGTGCCAGCAGTTACCCCGGGACTACCAAACCCTATCGTGGGTGCGAGCAGTACTTC.

This clonotype was seen only a few times. The CDR3 nucleotides are TGTGCCAGCAGCTTACAGGCCTCTAACTATGGCTACACCTTC. This codes for CASSLQASNYGYTF. This chain connects TRBV7-9 to TRBJ1-2; no clear D. CDR1 is SEHNR and CDR2 is FQNEAQ in the germline V gene (reference sequence). With 2 bases removed from V and 0 bases from J, the gap between germline ends came to 7 bases. The CDR3 contains 14 residues. Combining the CDR3 with reference TRBV7-9 and TRBJ1-2 gives the whole variable domain DTGVSQNPRHKITKRGQNVTFRCDPISEHNRLYWYRQTLGQGPEFLTYFQNEAQLEKSRLLSDRFSAERPKGSFSTLEIQRTEQGDSAMYLCASSLQASNYGYTFGSGTRLTVV.

This clonotype was seen only a few times. The gene calls are TRBV12-3 or TRBV12-4 and TRBJ2-3; either TRBD1 or TRBD2 may supply D (6 bases each). The CDR3 consists of 13 residues. Trimming pared 8 bases from V and 1 base from J, leaving 10 bases between. CDR3 coding DNA: TGTGCCAGCCTCGGGGGCCGCACAGATACGCAGTATTTT. As protein: CASLGGRTDTQYF.

This clonotype was seen a few times. This chain connects TRBV13 to TRBJ2-5; no firm D call. Between the trimmed V and J ends, which lost 5 bases and 2 bases, there was a span of 12 bases. Germline V lookup: CDR1 PRHDT, CDR2 FYEKMQ (reference sequence). The CDR3 runs 14 residues. CDR3: CASSPEPRQETQYF. Here the CDR3 DNA reads TGTGCCAGCAGCCCAGAACCCAGACAAGAGACCCAGTACTTC. Full variable domain (remainder filled in from reference TRBV13 and TRBJ2-5): AAGVIQSPRHLIKEKRETATLKCYPIPRHDTVYWYQQGPGQDPQFLISFYEKMQSDKGSIPDRFSAQQFSDYHSELNMSSLELGDSALYFCASSPEPRQETQYFGPGTRLLVL.

Written as DNA, the CDR3 is TGTGCCAGCAGTCGTAGACTAGCGGGAGATTCAAATGAGCAGTTCTTC. Protein: CASSRRLAGDSNEQFF. V and J are TRBV28 and TRBJ2-1, with 12 nucleotides matching TRBD2. This CDR3 is built from 16 residues. Germline CDR1 is MDHEN and CDR2 is SYDVKM. The trim removed 5 bases at V and 7 bases at J, leaving 9 bases unmatched. Together with reference TRBV28 and TRBJ2-1, the CDR3 gives the full variable domain: DVKVTQSSRYLVKRTGEKVFLECVQDMDHENMFWYRQDPGLGLRLIYFSYDVKMKEKGDIPEGYSVSREKKERFSLILESASTNQTSMYLCASSRRLAGDSNEQFFGPGTRLTVL.

This clonotype was seen many times. The chain joins TRBV12-3 or TRBV12-4 to TRBJ2-7; TRBD1 is a possible D gene (6 bases). This CDR3 is built from 15 residues. Trimming took 3 bases from V and 6 from J, leaving 18 bases between them. The CDR3: CASSFSRGASGEQYF. Written as DNA, the CDR3 is TGTGCCAGCAGTTTCTCCAGGGGCGCTTCGGGCGAGCAGTACTTC.

The J gene is TRBJ2-5, the V gene TRBV12-3 or TRBV12-4; TRBD1 matches 9 bases. J was trimmed by 7 bases and V by 7 bases; bases with no gene match: 13. The CDR3 contains 15 residues. The CDR3 bases are TGTGCCAGCAATCGACAGGGGGAAGGACGAGGGACCCAGTACTTC. Residues: CASNRQGEGRGTQYF.

With regard to this clonotype: Its ends do not fully match the called genes, so a read error is possible. This chain connects TRBV4-1 to TRBJ1-6; 7 nucleotides match TRBD1. CDR3 length: 16 amino acids. Germline CDR1 MGHRA, CDR2 YSYEKL. The CDR3 spells CASSSPGQGGNSPRHF. CDR3 in DNA: TGCGCCAGCAGCTCCCCTGGGCAGGGGGGAAATTCACCCCGCCACTTT.

On this clonotype itself: A much more abundant neighbour one base away suggests this may be a read error. V and J are TRBV10-3 and TRBJ2-3; 8 bases map to TRBD2. The CDR3 loop spans 13 amino acids. CDR1 and CDR2 from the germline V gene are ENHRY and SYGVKD. The CDR3 sequence is CAIMRGATDTRYF. CDR3 bases: TGTGCCATCATGCGGGGGGCCACAGATACGCGGTATTTT.

The chain carries TRBV12-3 or TRBV12-4 and TRBJ2-1; 10 bases align to TRBD2. V trimming: 1 base; J trimming: 2 bases; junction bases outside the gene matches: 5. This CDR3 comprises 17 residues. This chain's CDR3 is CASSLDLAGDPYNEQFF. CDR3 sequence (DNA): TGTGCCAGCAGTTTAGACCTAGCGGGAGACCCCTACAATGAGCAGTTCTTC.

The rearrangement uses TRBV18 and TRBJ2-1, with D uncertain. Trimming took 3 bases from V and 7 from J, leaving 13 bases between them. The CDR3 length is 14 residues. Looked up from germline, CDR1 is KGHSH and CDR2 is LQKENI. As DNA, the CDR3 is TGTGCCAGCTCACCTCCGGCCGCGCCGAATGAGCAGTTCTTC. The encoded protein is CASSPPAAPNEQFF.

The chain has TRBV11-1 and TRBJ2-5; TRBD2 aligns across 8 bases. The CDR3 has 18 residues. The V and J ends lost 1 base and 4 bases, in that order; junction bases with no gene match: 14. Germline lookup yields CDR1 SGHAT and CDR2 FQDESV (reference sequence). The CDR3 DNA reads TGTGCCAGCAGCTTAGGAAGTAGCGGGATGGGTTTTGGAGAGACCCAGTACTTC. Its protein product is CASSLGSSGMGFGETQYF.

This clonotype was found a few times. The chain combines TRBV27 with TRBJ1-2, with D perhaps matching TRBD1 (5 bases). The germline V and J ends were trimmed by 5 bases and 4 bases, with 17 bases remaining between them. CDR3 length equals 15 residues. The germline CDR1 and CDR2 sequences are MNHEY and SMNVEV (reference sequence). The CDR3 protein is CASSTLGGNGYGYTF. The CDR3, as DNA: TGTGCCAGCAGTACCCTGGGGGGGAACGGCTATGGCTACACCTTC.

V gene TRBV7-6 combines with J gene TRBJ1-1; tentative D call: TRBD1 (5 bases). The length of the CDR3 is 15 residues. Germline V gives CDR1 SGHVS, CDR2 FNYEAQ. V lost 8 bases to trimming and J lost 6 bases, with 22 bases between them. The CDR3 here is CASCRTGPRVSEAFF. The CDR3 nucleotides read TGTGCCAGCTGTCGGACGGGGCCCAGAGTTTCTGAAGCTTTCTTT.

The CDR3 loop is CSVELRLAGVEQYF. The CDR3 DNA is TGCAGCGTTGAACTACGACTAGCGGGAGTTGAGCAGTACTTC. V and J are TRBV29-1 and TRBJ2-5; 12 bases are a match to TRBD2. This CDR3 is 14 amino acids long. J was trimmed by 11 bases and V by 2 bases; bases with no gene match: 9. Germline V gene data show CDR1 as SQVTM and CDR2 as ANQGSEA.

This clonotype has a handful of counts. The J gene is TRBJ1-2, the V gene TRBV11-2, with TRBD1 as a possible D gene (6 bases). The CDR3 spans 12 residues. Germline V gene lookup returns CDR1 SGHAT and CDR2 FQNNGV. V lost 5 bases to trimming and J lost 8 bases, with 12 bases between them. CDR3 sequence (DNA): TGTGCCAGCAGCCCGGACAGAATCGGCTACACCTTC. Its protein is CASSPDRIGYTF.

The rearrangement joins TRBV7-2 to TRBJ2-1; D is unresolved. In germline, CDR1 is SGHTA, CDR2 FQGNSA. V was cut by 2 bases and J by 0 bases, with 8 bases left in between. This CDR3 region has 15 residues. DNA for the CDR3: TGTGCCAGCAGCTTAACGGAGAGCTCCTACAATGAGCAGTTCTTC. Encoded protein: CASSLTESSYNEQFF. The variable domain in full, completed from reference TRBV7-2 and TRBJ2-1, reads GAGVSQSPSNKVTEKGKDVELRCDPISGHTALYWYRQSLGQGLEFLIYFQGNSAPDKSGLPSDRFSAERTGGSVSTLTIQRTQQEDSAVYLCASSLTESSYNEQFFGPGTRLTVL.

The chain couples TRBV30 to TRBJ2-7; 13 bases line up with TRBD2. The V gene's germline CDR1 is GTSNPN and CDR2 SVGIG (reference sequence). This CDR3 region has 14 residues. Trimming removed 8 bases from V and 2 bases from J; junction bases left unmatched: 6. The CDR3 coding sequence is TGTGCCCTGGGACTAGCGGGAAACCCCTACGAGCAGTACTTC. Translated, it gives CALGLAGNPYEQYF. The entire variable domain, with the rest obtained from reference TRBV30 and TRBJ2-7, is as follows: SQTIHQWPATLVQPVGSPLSLECTVEGTSNPNLYWYRQAAGRGLQLLFYSVGIGQISSEVPQNLSASRPQDRQFILSSKKLLLSDSGFYLCALGLAGNPYEQYFGPGTRLTVT.

The chain carries TRBV28 and TRBJ2-3; a weak D match, TRBD2 (6 bases). CDR3 length equals 13 residues. The V gene's germline CDR1 is MDHEN and CDR2 SYDVKM. V was shortened by 8 bases and J by 2 bases, with 11 bases between the two germline ends. The CDR3 nucleotides are TGTGCCAGCCTCGGACTACTCACAGATACGCAGTATTTT. Translated, it gives CASLGLLTDTQYF.

This clonotype was recorded a few times. The chain is built from TRBV7-3 and TRBJ2-2; 9 bases match TRBD1. V dropped 4 bases and J dropped 4; count of bases not matched to a gene: 4. The CDR3 contains 15 residues. Germline lookup yields CDR1 SGHTA and CDR2 FQGTGA. The CDR3 DNA reads as TGTGCCAGCAGCTCCGGACAGGGGCTCACCGGGGAGCTGTTTTTT. Protein product: CASSSGQGLTGELFF.

This clonotype was seen many times. V usage is TRBV29-1 and J usage is TRBJ2-5; 10 nucleotides agree with TRBD2. V trimming: 2 bases; J trimming: 5 bases; junction bases outside the gene matches: 5. The CDR3 is 14 residues long. CDR1 is SQVTM and CDR2 is ANQGSEA in the germline V gene. This CDR3 reads CSVERLAGVETQYF. DNA for the CDR3: TGCAGCGTTGAAAGGCTAGCGGGAGTGGAGACCCAGTACTTC.

In its sample, this clonotype was seen once. This chain uses TRBV28 with TRBJ1-3; 7 bases fit TRBD1. The CDR3 sequence is 16 residues long. J gave up 4 bases and V 8 bases, and 14 bases lay outside the gene matches. Germline CDR1 reads MDHEN; CDR2 reads SYDVKM. The CDR3 bases are TGTGCCAGCTGGGGGGAACAGGGGTCCGACGGAAACACCATATATTTT. Translation: CASWGEQGSDGNTIYF.

As regards this clonotype: The junction departs from germline at one end; a sequencing error may be responsible. The rearrangement uses TRBV5-1 and TRBJ2-6; D is possibly TRBD1 (5 bases). The germline V gene has CDR1 SGHRS and CDR2 YFSETQ. This CDR3 comprises 15 residues. The CDR3 is CASSPQGSGANVRTF. CDR3 DNA: TGCGCCAGCAGCCCCCAGGGATCTGGGGCCAACGTCCGGACTTTC. Combining the CDR3 with reference TRBV5-1 and TRBJ2-6 gives the whole variable domain KAGVTQTPRYLIKTRGQQVTLSCSPISGHRSVSWYQQTPGQGLQFLFEYFSETQRNKGNFPGRFSGRQFSNSRSEMNVSTLELGDSALYLCASSPQGSGANVRTFGAGSRLTVL.

About this clonotype: A much larger clone is a single base away; this may be a read error. The V gene is TRBV10-3, the J gene TRBJ2-7; 8 bases match TRBD1. Germline CDR1 ENHRY, CDR2 SYGVKD. This CDR3 is 14 amino acids long. J lost 1 base, V lost 5 bases, and 4 bases had no gene match. The CDR3 nucleotides are TGTGCCATCAGTAGCCGGGACAGGTCCTACGAGCAGTACTTC. Its protein is CAISSRDRSYEQYF.

This clonotype was recorded a few times. The V and J genes are TRBV10-3 and TRBJ2-7; D is perhaps TRBD1 or TRBD2 (5 bases each). CDR3 length: 15 amino acids. Germline V gives CDR1 ENHRY, CDR2 SYGVKD. V lost 4 bases to trimming and J lost 2 bases, with 15 bases between them. The CDR3 region is CAISAGTLTTYEQYF. CDR3 DNA: TGTGCCATCAGTGCGGGGACCTTGACCACCTACGAGCAGTACTTC.

The chain combines TRBV21-1 with TRBJ1-5; the table's TRBD1 call for D was not verified on the DNA. TRBV21-1 is tagged as a pseudogene. CDR3 size: 21 residues. CDR3 in DNA: TGTGCCAGCAGCAAAAAAAGGACATCGGTCCGGGGGCTTAAGGGCAATCAGCCCCAGCATTTT. This translates into CASSKKRTSVRGLKGNQPQHF.

With respect to this clonotype: This may be a read error: a much more frequent sequence differs by one nucleotide. V usage is TRBV28 and J usage is TRBJ2-5, with TRBD2 identical over 10 bases. CDR3 size: 16 residues. Germline CDR1 MDHEN, CDR2 SYDVKM. The junction had 17 bases not matched to a gene; V was cut back by 5 bases and J by 11 bases. CDR3 sequence (DNA): TGTGCCAGCAGTCACTCCTGGAGCGGGGGGGGCAATGAGCAGTACTTC. Translating gives CASSHSWSGGGNEQYF. Filled out from reference TRBV28 and TRBJ2-5, the complete variable domain reads DVKVTQSSRYLVKRTGEKVFLECVQDMDHENMFWYRQDPGLGLRLIYFSYDVKMKEKGDIPEGYSVSREKKERFSLILESASTNQTSMYLCASSHSWSGGGNEQYFGPGTRLLVL.